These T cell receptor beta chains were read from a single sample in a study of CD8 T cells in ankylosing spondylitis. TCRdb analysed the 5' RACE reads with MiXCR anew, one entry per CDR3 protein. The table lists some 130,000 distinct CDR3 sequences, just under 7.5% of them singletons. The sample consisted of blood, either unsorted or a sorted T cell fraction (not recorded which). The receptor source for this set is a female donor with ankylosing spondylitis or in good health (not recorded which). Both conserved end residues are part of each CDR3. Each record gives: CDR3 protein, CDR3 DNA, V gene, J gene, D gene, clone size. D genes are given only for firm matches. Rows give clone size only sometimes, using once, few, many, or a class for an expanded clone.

CDR3aa: CAISESVEQGEQYF; CDR3nt: TGTGCCATCAGTGAGTCGGTCGAACAGGGCGAGCAGTACTTC; v_gene: TRBV10-3; j_gene: TRBJ2-7; d_gene: .; abundance: many
CDR3aa: CASAPRTGANTGELFF; CDR3nt: TGTGCCAGCGCGCCCCGGACAGGGGCGAACACCGGGGAGCTGTTTTTT; v_gene: TRBV12-3/TRBV12-4; j_gene: TRBJ2-2; d_gene: TRBD1; abundance: many
CDR3aa: CASSVATGGGQGGPAEQFF; CDR3nt: TGTGCCAGCAGCGTAGCTACGGGGGGAGGACAGGGAGGTCCCGCTGAGCAGTTCTTC; v_gene: TRBV9; j_gene: TRBJ2-1; d_gene: .; abundance: many
CDR3aa: CASSLSAANTEAFF; CDR3nt: TGCGCCAGCAGCCTAAGTGCCGCGAACACTGAAGCTTTCTTT; v_gene: TRBV4-3; j_gene: TRBJ1-1; d_gene: .; abundance: many
CDR3aa: CASSQEGADTQYF; CDR3nt: TGCGCCAGCAGCCAAGAGGGGGCAGATACGCAGTATTTT; v_gene: TRBV4-3; j_gene: TRBJ2-3; d_gene: .; abundance: many
CDR3aa: CAISDSRASGHNEQFF; CDR3nt: TGTGCCATCAGTGACAGTAGGGCTAGCGGACACAATGAGCAGTTCTTC; v_gene: TRBV10-3; j_gene: TRBJ2-1; d_gene: TRBD2; abundance: many
CDR3aa: CASSQTGSTEAFF; CDR3nt: TGCGCCAGCAGCCAGACAGGGTCCACTGAAGCTTTCTTT; v_gene: TRBV4-3; j_gene: TRBJ1-1; d_gene: TRBD1; abundance: .
CDR3aa: CASSQANYGYTF; CDR3nt: TGTGCCAGCAGCCAGGCTAACTATGGCTACACCTTC; v_gene: TRBV4-2; j_gene: TRBJ1-2; d_gene: .; abundance: many
CDR3aa: CASSFSGGADTQYF; CDR3nt: TGCGCCAGCAGCTTCAGCGGGGGGGCGGATACGCAGTATTTT; v_gene: TRBV5-1; j_gene: TRBJ2-3; d_gene: TRBD2; abundance: many
CDR3aa: CASSGTGARETQYF; CDR3nt: TGCGCCAGCTCCGGGACAGGGGCGCGAGAGACCCAGTACTTC; v_gene: TRBV5-1; j_gene: TRBJ2-5; d_gene: TRBD1; abundance: many
CDR3aa: CASSLVPQSSYNEQFF; CDR3nt: TGCGCCAGCAGCTTGGTTCCTCAGAGCTCCTACAATGAGCAGTTCTTC; v_gene: TRBV5-1; j_gene: TRBJ2-1; d_gene: .; abundance: many
CDR3aa: CASLSSATPGELFF; CDR3nt: TGTGCCAGCCTGTCTAGCGCCACACCCGGGGAGCTGTTTTTT; v_gene: TRBV12-3/TRBV12-4; j_gene: TRBJ2-2; d_gene: .; abundance: many
CDR3aa: CASSWDDRGSTEAFF; CDR3nt: TGTGCCAGCAGCTGGGATGACAGGGGTTCGACTGAAGCTTTCTTT; v_gene: TRBV5-6; j_gene: TRBJ1-1; d_gene: TRBD1; abundance: many
CDR3aa: CASSSGDFLNTEAFF; CDR3nt: TGCGCCAGCAGCTCTGGGGACTTTCTGAACACTGAAGCTTTCTTT; v_gene: TRBV5-1; j_gene: TRBJ1-1; d_gene: .; abundance: many
CDR3aa: CSVRTFRGANNEQFF; CDR3nt: TGCAGTGTCAGGACCTTCAGGGGGGCAAACAATGAGCAGTTCTTC; v_gene: TRBV20-1; j_gene: TRBJ2-1; d_gene: .; abundance: many
CDR3aa: CASTGVEGGELFF; CDR3nt: TGTGCCAGCACAGGGGTTGAGGGCGGGGAGCTGTTTTTT; v_gene: TRBV6-6; j_gene: TRBJ2-2; d_gene: .; abundance: many
CDR3aa: CASSAEGPGELFF; CDR3nt: TGCGCCAGCAGCGCCGAGGGCCCCGGGGAGCTGTTTTTT; v_gene: TRBV5-1; j_gene: TRBJ2-2; d_gene: .; abundance: many
CDR3aa: CASSLEVTGLDGYTF; CDR3nt: TGCGCCAGCAGCTTGGAAGTGACAGGGTTGGATGGCTACACCTTC; v_gene: TRBV5-1; j_gene: TRBJ1-2; d_gene: TRBD1; abundance: many
CDR3aa: CASDPQGSSGNTIYF; CDR3nt: TGTGCCAGCGACCCCCAGGGGAGCTCTGGAAACACCATATATTTT; v_gene: TRBV10-3; j_gene: TRBJ1-3; d_gene: .; abundance: many
CDR3aa: CASSQVQGGAGELFF; CDR3nt: TGTGCCAGCAGCCAAGTTCAGGGGGGGGCCGGGGAGCTGTTTTTT; v_gene: TRBV3-1; j_gene: TRBJ2-2; d_gene: .; abundance: many
CDR3aa: CASSPGRLAGDNEQFF; CDR3nt: TGCGCCAGCAGCCCCGGCCGGCTAGCGGGGGACAATGAGCAGTTCTTC; v_gene: TRBV5-1; j_gene: TRBJ2-1; d_gene: TRBD2; abundance: many
CDR3aa: CASSSKLRLGTDTQYF; CDR3nt: TGTGCCAGCAGCTCTAAATTGAGATTAGGTACAGATACGCAGTATTTT; v_gene: TRBV6-1; j_gene: TRBJ2-3; d_gene: .; abundance: many
CDR3aa: CSARVAGNTGELFF; CDR3nt: TGCAGTGCTAGAGTCGCAGGGAACACCGGGGAGCTGTTTTTT; v_gene: TRBV20-1; j_gene: TRBJ2-2; d_gene: .; abundance: many
CDR3aa: CSARVAVLGYTF; CDR3nt: TGCAGTGCTCGGGTCGCCGTGTTAGGCTACACCTTC; v_gene: TRBV20-1; j_gene: TRBJ1-2; d_gene: .; abundance: many
CDR3aa: CASSPQQQNTEAFF; CDR3nt: TGCGCCAGCAGCCCCCAACAGCAGAACACTGAAGCTTTCTTT; v_gene: TRBV5-1; j_gene: TRBJ1-1; d_gene: .; abundance: many
CDR3aa: CASSLLGGVIYEQYF; CDR3nt: TGTGCCAGCAGCCTCTTAGGGGGCGTGATCTACGAGCAGTACTTC; v_gene: TRBV7-2; j_gene: TRBJ2-7; d_gene: TRBD1; abundance: .